This T cell receptor (beta chain) was retrieved from a study of OX40 agonist ivuxolimab in advanced cancers. With regard to the full study: Ivuxolimab was an agonistic, fully human IgG2 monoclonal antibody directed against OX40 (CD134), a costimulatory receptor. Intravenous ivuxolimab was administered to patients every 2 weeks at six dose levels: 0.01, 0.1, 0.3, 1.5, 3 and 10 mg/kg. Of the 50 to 55 patients in dose escalation, about 20 had hepatocellular carcinoma, around 15 had melanoma, 9 had renal cell carcinoma and 9 had head and neck cancer. The dose-escalation cohort was about 83% male with a mean age of approximately 60 years, ranging from roughly 20 to 85. Prior anti-PD-1, anti-PD-L1 or anti-CTLA-4 therapy was permitted, and checkpoint inhibitors had been received by under 50% of dose-escalation patients. Partial responses were achieved by three dose-escalation patients, of whom one had hepatocellular carcinoma and two had cutaneous melanoma. Peripheral TCRbeta sequencing aimed to test whether ivuxolimab altered TCR sequence diversity and caused clonal T-cell expansion. The monotherapy dose-escalation portion (N = 52 patients) of the phase I ivuxolimab trial is reported in the paper. General conclusions and limits of the study: Antigen specificity was not determined for the clonally expanded peripheral T cells. After ivuxolimab, CD8+ T cells had more expanded clones than CD4+ T cells on average. At doses from 0.1 to 3.0 mg/kg, clonal expansion was seen in both CD4+ and CD8+ blood T cells between baseline and week 6. Partial responders in the 0.1-3.0 mg/kg groups had among the lowest normalized peripheral clonal expansion, especially among CD8+ T cells. Low levels of normalized T-cell clonal expansion were also seen in some patients who did not respond.

The CDR3 runs 13 residues from the cysteine to the phenylalanine. Just the 39-base CDR3 DNA is kept, in frame starting at base 1. CDR1 MGHRA and CDR2 YSYEKL are derived from the germline V gene. V loses 6 bases of germline sequence and J loses 7 bases, and the interval between the two ends is 16 bases. Genomic DNA was isolated from the sorted cells so that the TCRbeta CDR3 region could be sequenced. The immunoSEQ Assay was used to sequence the TCRbeta CDR3 regions. TCRdb stores this immuneACCESS table with in-frame sequences only. Part of the clones is absent; in the studies checked, under half of the shortfall reflects unresolved V genes, and no reason is known for the rest. The sample table lists tens of thousands of clones, approximately 83% of them with a count of one. The ten largest account for approximately 22% of the sample. Patients with autoimmune disease history or receiving systemic immunosuppression were excluded from the trial. Peripheral blood for TCR sequencing was collected from all dose cohorts at baseline, on cycle 4 day 1, and on cycle 7 day 1. The samples were taken from a phase I, first-in-human, multicenter, open-label dose-escalation trial of ivuxolimab. The trial enrolled adults with locally advanced or metastatic head and neck squamous cell, hepatocellular, melanoma or renal cell carcinoma. Before TCR sequencing, CD4+ T cells and CD8+ T cells were sorted from peripheral blood as separate populations.

Worth noting for this clone: This receptor's antigen is unknown. No per-base quality is available; no much larger clone lies one base away.

The source is an adult with an advanced solid tumor such as melanoma, head and neck, liver or kidney cancer. The chain is assembled from TRBV4-1 and TRBJ2-7, with no reliable assignment of the D segment. The sequencing here drew on CD4+ or CD8+ T cells sorted from blood, taken in a trial of the OX40 agonist ivuxolimab. The CDR3 protein sequence reads: CASSNTPPVEQYF. The nucleotide sequence reads as follows: TGCGCCAGCAGTAACACGCCCCCCGTGGAGCAGTACTTC.